Listed here are 14 T cell receptor beta chains from one sample, sequenced in a study of T cell responses to AZD1222 COVID-19 vaccine. Sequencing was performed with immunoSEQ multiplex PCR; in TCRdb, only in-frame clones are kept and a portion is missing. This sample has tens of thousands of clones; around 88% occur once, and the top ten carry about 9.4%. The sequences come from peripheral blood, collected on day 0 of MenACWY control vaccination. The receptors shown here come from an adult in good health.

The genes are TRBV6-4 and TRBJ2-3, with TRBD2 as a possible D gene (6 bases). V lost 6 bases and J 2 bases, leaving 15 bases between the germline ends. Germline V gene data show CDR1 as MRHNA and CDR2 as SNTAGT. CDR3 size: 15 residues. CDR3 amino acids: CASSPSGGSTDTQYF. For the CDR3, the DNA is TGTGCCAGCAGCCCGAGTGGGGGGTCCACAGATACGCAGTATTTT.

The genes are TRBV7-7 and TRBJ1-3; D gene unclear. This CDR3 contains 16 residues. V lost 1 base and J 4 bases, leaving 14 bases between the germline ends. Germline lookup yields CDR1 SSHAT and CDR2 FNYEAQ (reference sequence). CDR3: CASSLGSAGGGNTIYF. As DNA, the CDR3 is TGTGCCAGCAGCTTAGGCTCTGCAGGTGGGGGAAACACCATATATTTT.

This chain connects TRBV28 to TRBJ1-4; no reliable D call. CDR1 is MDHEN and CDR2 is SYDVKM in the germline V gene. The CDR3 loop spans 13 amino acids. Trimming removed 4 bases at V and 7 bases at J, with 10 bases between. Written as DNA, the CDR3 is TGTGCCAGCAGTTCAGCCCGTTTTGAAAAACTGTTTTTT. This codes for CASSSARFEKLFF.

V usage is TRBV12-5 and J usage is TRBJ2-2, with TRBD2 identical over 8 bases. The germline V gene encodes CDR1 LGHNT and CDR2 FRNRAP. V trimming: 3 bases; J trimming: 4 bases; junction bases outside the gene matches: 10. The CDR3 contains 17 residues. The CDR3 nucleotides read TGTGCTAGTGGTTTCCACCTCGGGGGGGTGGGCACCGGGGAGCTGTTTTTT. Residues: CASGFHLGGVGTGELFF.

In this sample, this clone turned up a few times. The V gene is TRBV7-9, the J gene TRBJ1-2, with TRBD1 as a possible D gene (5 bases). CDR1 is SEHNR, CDR2 FQNEAQ, per germline (reference sequence). The CDR3 contains 14 residues. The ends were cut back, 5 bases at V and 7 bases at J, with 17 bases in the middle. CDR3 in amino acids: CASSPAEGSSGYTF. For the CDR3, the DNA is TGTGCCAGCAGCCCGGCGGAGGGGAGTAGTGGCTACACCTTC.

The V gene is TRBV3-1 (or the pseudogene TRBV3-2), the J gene TRBJ1-5, with 9 nucleotides matching TRBD1. The CDR3 runs 18 residues. Germline lookup yields CDR1 LGHDT and CDR2 YNNKEL (reference sequence). V trimming: 3 bases; J trimming: 1 base; junction bases outside the gene matches: 10. CDR3 nucleotide sequence: TGTGCCAGCAGCCAGCAATCCGGGACAGGGTCAAGCAATCAGCCCCAGCATTTT. Its translation is CASSQQSGTGSSNQPQHF.

V is TRBV2 and J is TRBJ1-6; the D gene is possibly TRBD1 (5 bases). V lost 6 bases, J lost 10 bases, and 13 bases lay in between. Germline CDR1 reads SNHLY; CDR2 reads FYNNEI. The CDR3 is made up of 13 amino acids. CDR3 protein: CASSARQGSPLHF. In nucleotides, the CDR3 is TGTGCCAGCAGCGCCCGTCAGGGATCACCCCTCCACTTT.

The chain uses TRBV12-5 and TRBJ2-2; weak D call: TRBD1 (5 bases). The V end was cut by 2 bases, the J end by 6 bases, with 19 bases between. The CDR3 consists of 17 residues. Germline CDR1 LGHNT, CDR2 FRNRAP. CDR3 amino acids: CASGLLSAQGRSGELFF. The CDR3 bases are TGTGCTAGTGGTTTGCTGAGCGCGCAGGGAAGGTCCGGGGAGCTGTTTTTT.

The V call is TRBV5-1, the J call TRBJ1-6; the D is unclear. Looked up from germline, CDR1 is SGHRS and CDR2 is YFSETQ. This CDR3 is built from 14 residues. Deletions cut 4 bases from V and 7 bases from J, with 12 bases between. In DNA form, the CDR3 reads TGCGCCAGCAGCAACCGGGAAAGAAATTCACCCCTCCACTTT. Its protein is CASSNRERNSPLHF. The complete variable domain, with remaining parts taken from reference TRBV5-1 and TRBJ1-6, reads KAGVTQTPRYLIKTRGQQVTLSCSPISGHRSVSWYQQTPGQGLQFLFEYFSETQRNKGNFPGRFSGRQFSNSRSEMNVSTLELGDSALYLCASSNRERNSPLHFGNGTRLTVT.

The chain employs TRBV5-8 and TRBJ1-2; D perhaps matches TRBD1 (5 bases). This CDR3 is built from 15 residues. Trimming pared 2 bases from V and 1 base from J, leaving 12 bases between. Germline lookup yields CDR1 SGHTS and CDR2 YDEGEE. The CDR3 DNA reads as TGTGCCAGCAGCTTACTGCGGGGGGGTAACTATGGCTACACCTTC. Translating it yields CASSLLRGGNYGYTF.

The CDR3 DNA reads TGTGCCAGCCGGGGGGGGGCGGACTATGGCTACACCTTC. Translation gives CASRGGADYGYTF. The chain links TRBV28 to TRBJ1-2; D is perhaps TRBD1 (6 bases). Germline V gene sequence: CDR1 MDHEN, CDR2 SYDVKM. The CDR3 sequence is 13 residues long. Trimming took off 8 bases at V and 3 bases at J, with 13 bases between the two ends.

This rearrangement joins TRBV18 to TRBJ1-1; the D gene is possibly TRBD1 (6 bases). Per the germline V gene, CDR1 is KGHSH and CDR2 is LQKENI. Trimming took 6 bases from V and 5 from J, leaving 16 bases between them. CDR3 length equals 14 residues. CDR3 loop: CASSPGHPTTEAFF. The CDR3 coding sequence is TGTGCCAGCTCCCCGGGACATCCGACGACTGAAGCTTTCTTT.

The chain is built from TRBV30 and TRBJ1-1, with D possibly being TRBD1 (5 bases). Germline CDR1 is GTSNPN and CDR2 is SVGIG (reference sequence). V lost 0 bases, J lost 6 bases, and 8 bases lay in between. The CDR3 length is 12 residues. The CDR3 reads CAWSVMGAEAFF. The CDR3 nucleotides read TGTGCCTGGAGTGTAATGGGGGCTGAAGCTTTCTTT.

The rearrangement joins TRBV7-2 to TRBJ1-2, with 7 bases fitting TRBD1. The CDR3 is 15 residues long. V shed 5 bases and J 6 bases; nucleotides not matched to a gene: 12. The germline CDR1 and CDR2 sequences are SGHTA and FQGNSA. The CDR3 region has the DNA TGTGCCAGCAGCCCCGAGGGACAGAACGGGGATGGCTACACCTTC. Protein sequence: CASSPEGQNGDGYTF.